This T cell receptor (beta chain) was obtained from a study of shared clonotypes between healthy human individuals. Trimming pared 7 bases from V and 0 bases from J, leaving 9 bases between. CDR1 ENHRY and CDR2 SYGVKD come from the germline V gene. The CDR3 runs 13 residues. TCRdb's copy holds only in-frame clones and misses some; the assay was immunoSEQ multiplex PCR. The profile covers some 2.1 million clones, with 90% to 95% appearing a single time and more than 0.1% taken by the ten largest. The chain recombines TRBV10-3 with TRBJ1-1; D may be TRBD1 (6 bases). This sequence was found in a man aged 18 to 35 in good health. The material sequenced was naive CD4+ T cells sorted from blood. Indicated subset: CD45RA+ positively selected. The CDR3 sequence is CAIKGDLNTEAFF. In DNA, the CDR3 is TGTGCCATCAAGGGGGACCTGAACACTGAAGCTTTCTTT.